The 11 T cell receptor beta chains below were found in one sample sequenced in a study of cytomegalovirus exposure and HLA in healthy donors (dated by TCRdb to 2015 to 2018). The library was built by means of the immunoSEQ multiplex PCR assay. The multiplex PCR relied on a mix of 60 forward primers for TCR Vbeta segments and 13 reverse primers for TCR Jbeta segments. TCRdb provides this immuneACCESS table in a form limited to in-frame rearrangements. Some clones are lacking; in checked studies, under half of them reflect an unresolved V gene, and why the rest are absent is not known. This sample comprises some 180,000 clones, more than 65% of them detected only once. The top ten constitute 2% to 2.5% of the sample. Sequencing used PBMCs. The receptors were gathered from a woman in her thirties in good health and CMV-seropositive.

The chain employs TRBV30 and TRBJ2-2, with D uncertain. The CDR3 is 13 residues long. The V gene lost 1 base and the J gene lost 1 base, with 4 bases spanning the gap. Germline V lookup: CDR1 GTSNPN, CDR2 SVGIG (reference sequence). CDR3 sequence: CAWSAVNTGELFF. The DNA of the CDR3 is TGTGCCTGGAGTGCGGTGAACACCGGGGAGCTGTTTTTT. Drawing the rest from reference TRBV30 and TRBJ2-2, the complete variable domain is SQTIHQWPATLVQPVGSPLSLECTVEGTSNPNLYWYRQAAGRGLQLLFYSVGIGQISSEVPQNLSASRPQDRQFILSSKKLLLSDSGFYLCAWSAVNTGELFFGEGSRLTVL.

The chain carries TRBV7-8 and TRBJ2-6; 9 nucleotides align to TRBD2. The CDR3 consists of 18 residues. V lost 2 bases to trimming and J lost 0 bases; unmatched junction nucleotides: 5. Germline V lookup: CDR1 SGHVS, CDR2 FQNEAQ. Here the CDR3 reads CASSLRTSVRSGANVLTF. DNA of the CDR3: TGTGCCAGCAGCTTAAGGACTAGCGTTCGCTCTGGGGCCAACGTCCTGACTTTC.

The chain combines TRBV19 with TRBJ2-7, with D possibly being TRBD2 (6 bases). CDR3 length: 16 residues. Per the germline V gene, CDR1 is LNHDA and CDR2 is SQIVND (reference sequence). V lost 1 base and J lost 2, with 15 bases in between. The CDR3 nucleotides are TGTGCCAGTAGTATAGGGAGACTCGGAGGGCCCTACGAGCAGTACTTC. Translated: CASSIGRLGGPYEQYF.

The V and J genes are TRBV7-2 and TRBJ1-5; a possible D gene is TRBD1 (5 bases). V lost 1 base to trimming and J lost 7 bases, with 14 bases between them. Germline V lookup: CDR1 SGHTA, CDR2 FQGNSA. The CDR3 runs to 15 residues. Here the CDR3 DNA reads TGTGCCAGCAGCTTAGGTGGGGGGGGGAACCAGCCCCAGCATTTT. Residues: CASSLGGGGNQPQHF. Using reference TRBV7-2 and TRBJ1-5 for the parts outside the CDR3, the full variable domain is GAGVSQSPSNKVTEKGKDVELRCDPISGHTALYWYRQSLGQGLEFLIYFQGNSAPDKSGLPSDRFSAERTGGSVSTLTIQRTQQEDSAVYLCASSLGGGGNQPQHFGDGTRLSIL.

The CDR3 nucleotides are TGTGCCAGCAGCTTTCAGGGAACTAGCGGATCCTACGAGCAGTACTTC. It codes for CASSFQGTSGSYEQYF. The chain combines TRBV5-5 with TRBJ2-7; TRBD2 matches 8 bases. Germline lookup yields CDR1 SGHKS and CDR2 YYEKEE (reference sequence). CDR3 size: 16 residues. Trimming at V came to 2 bases and at J to 1 base, leaving 8 bases not matched to a gene.

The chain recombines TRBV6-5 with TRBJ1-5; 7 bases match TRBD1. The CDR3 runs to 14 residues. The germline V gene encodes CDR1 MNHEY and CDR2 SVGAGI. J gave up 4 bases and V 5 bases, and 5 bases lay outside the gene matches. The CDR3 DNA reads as TGTGCCAGCAGTGTGGACAGGTTTAATCAGCCCCAGCATTTT. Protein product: CASSVDRFNQPQHF.

CDR3 DNA: TGTGCCAGCAGCGTCCCGGGTGGGCAAGAGACCCAGTACTTC. Its protein is CASSVPGGQETQYF. The gene calls are TRBV7-9 and TRBJ2-5; D gene unclear. The CDR3 has 14 residues. The V end lost 5 bases, the J end lost 2 bases, and 12 bases lay between the germline ends. In germline, CDR1 is SEHNR, CDR2 FQNEAQ (reference sequence).

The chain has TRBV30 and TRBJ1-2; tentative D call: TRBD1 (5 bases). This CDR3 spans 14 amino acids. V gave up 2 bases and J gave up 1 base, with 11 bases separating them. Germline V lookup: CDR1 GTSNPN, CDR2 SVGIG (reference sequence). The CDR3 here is CAWSSPGGNYGYTF. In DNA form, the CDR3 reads TGTGCCTGGAGTAGCCCCGGGGGTAACTATGGCTACACCTTC.

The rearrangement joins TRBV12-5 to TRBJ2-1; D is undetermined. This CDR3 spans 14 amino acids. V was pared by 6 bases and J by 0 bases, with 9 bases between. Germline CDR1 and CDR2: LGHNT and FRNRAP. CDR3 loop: CASGQINSYNEQFF. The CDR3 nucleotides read TGTGCTAGTGGACAAATCAACTCCTACAATGAGCAGTTCTTC.

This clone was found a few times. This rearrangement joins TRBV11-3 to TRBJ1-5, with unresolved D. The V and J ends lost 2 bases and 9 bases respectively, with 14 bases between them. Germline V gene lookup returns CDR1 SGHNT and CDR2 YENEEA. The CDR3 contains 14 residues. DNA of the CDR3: TGTGCCAGCAGCTTACCCCCCCCCGGGTGGCCCCAGCATTTT. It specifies CASSLPPPGWPQHF.

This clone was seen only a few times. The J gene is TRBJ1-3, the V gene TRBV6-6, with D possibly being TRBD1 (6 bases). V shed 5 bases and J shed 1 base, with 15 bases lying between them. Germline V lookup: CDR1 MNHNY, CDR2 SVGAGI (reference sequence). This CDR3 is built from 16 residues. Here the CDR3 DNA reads TGTGCCAGCAGTACAACAGGGCCAGAGTCTGGAAACACCATATATTTT. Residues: CASSTTGPESGNTIYF.